This T cell receptor (beta chain) originates from a study of blood T cell repertoires in COVID-19. Study context: T cells, B-cell-depleted T cells, or PBMCs supplied cDNA or gDNA.

V shed 2 bases and J 1 base; nucleotides not matched to a gene: 3. CDR1 and CDR2 (germline): LGHDT, YNNKEL (reference sequence). This CDR3 spans 15 amino acids. In the authors' methods: Cell counts per sample came from amplifying reference gene primers. Only in-frame clones appear in the TCRdb table, and some are missing; sequencing was by immunoSEQ multiplex PCR. V and J calls and clone size are as listed in that table; D and trimming were resolved from the DNA. The data contain fewer than 150,000 clones, approximately 80% of them seen just once; the ten biggest clones take up over 5%. Only one count was recorded for this clone.

Sequencing was done on a sample of peripheral blood. This chain connects TRBV3-1 (or the pseudogene TRBV3-2) to TRBJ2-3, with TRBD2 matching over 7 bases. This sequence originates from a human donor in a cohort sampled during active COVID-19. CDR3 protein: CASSQSGAGTDTQYF. CDR3 nucleotides: TGTGCCAGCAGCCAAAGCGGGGCCGGCACAGATACGCAGTATTTT.